This T cell receptor (beta chain) came from a study of CD8 T cells in Susac syndrome. Sequencing of TCR beta was performed on blood CD8+ T cells and on blood CD4+ T cells. The multiple sclerosis controls were treatment-naive patients, and their relapsing-remitting disease was stable or active. Purification of the CD8+ and CD4+ T cells relied on negative isolation, and TEMRA cells underwent FACS enrichment. Per the germline V gene, CDR1 is DFQATT and CDR2 is SNEGSKA (reference sequence). The CDR3 is 13 residues long. The V gene lost 3 bases and the J gene lost 5 bases, with 11 bases spanning the gap. RNA in amounts of about 0.5 to 1 ug was reverse transcribed with random hexamers. The immunoSEQ assay covered 54 Vbeta and 13 Jbeta segments for CDR3. TCRdb re-analysed the immunoSEQ multiplex PCR reads in MiXCR, keeping a single row per CDR3 protein. The sample includes about 150,000 distinct CDR3 sequences, about 94% of them seen just once.

This sequence originates from a human donor with multiple sclerosis. Sequencing was performed on CD4+ T cells from PBMCs. The chain links TRBV20-1 to TRBJ1-5; D is possibly TRBD1 (6 bases). CDR3 loop: CSASKQGDQPQHF. DNA of the CDR3: TGCAGTGCTAGTAAACAGGGTGATCAGCCCCAGCATTTT.